Listed below are T cell receptor beta chains from one sample, sequenced in a study of T cells in tuberculosis. TCRdb's table, derived via immunoSEQ multiplex PCR, lists solely in-frame clones and lacks some. The sample has about 88,000 clones; under 95% are singletons. Sequences were obtained from CD1b-GMM tetramer-negative cells sorted from PBMCs. Receptor source: an adult woman with latent tuberculosis. Both conserved end residues are part of each CDR3. A D gene is named only where the DNA matches it firmly. Only part of the rows carry a size: once, few, many, or a class if the clone is expanded.

>once|-|TRBV6-1|TRBJ1-2
TGTGCCAGCAGTATCAAATCAAACTATGGCTACACCTTC
CASSIKSNYGYTF
>few|TRBD1|TRBV19|TRBJ2-6
TGTGCCAGTAGAACAACCGGGACAGGGGGCCTCTGGGGGGCCAACGTCCTGACTTTC
CASRTTGTGGLWGANVLTF
>-|-|TRBV19|TRBJ2-2
TGTGCCAGTACCCAATCGACAGGCACCGGGGAGCTGTTTTTT
CASTQSTGTGELFF
>-|-|TRBV6-5|TRBJ2-1
TGTGCCAGCAGTTACTCGGGGCCGGGCCTAGATGAGCAGTTCTTC
CASSYSGPGLDEQFF
>-|-|TRBV19|TRBJ1-4
TGTGCCAGTAAAACACCAGGGTTCGGGAATGAAAAACTGTTTTTT
CASKTPGFGNEKLFF
>-|-|TRBV4-3|TRBJ1-2
TGCGCCAGCAGCCAAGACGTCCGACAGCTTGGCTACACCTTC
CASSQDVRQLGYTF
>-|-|TRBV7-9|TRBJ2-5
TGTGCCAGCAGCTTAGAAGGGGCGACCGAAGAGACCCAGTACTTC
CASSLEGATEETQYF
>-|-|TRBV4-1|TRBJ2-4
TGCGCCAGCAGCCAACCCGGGACAAATAGGGCCAAAAACATTCAGTACTTC
CASSQPGTNRAKNIQYF
>-|TRBD1|TRBV18|TRBJ1-1
TGTGCCAGCTCACCACTACAAACAAGACAGGGAACTGAAGCTTTCTTT
CASSPLQTRQGTEAFF
>-|TRBD1|TRBV4-1|TRBJ2-3
TGCGCCAGCAGCCAAGGCCAGGGGGGCACAGATACGCAGTATTTT
CASSQGQGGTDTQYF
>-|-|TRBV5-4|TRBJ1-1
TGTGTCAGCACCTCTGGCCAGGGGCGGACTGAAGCTTTCTTT
CVSTSGQGRTEAFF
>-|-|TRBV10-3|TRBJ2-7
TGTGCCATCAGTGGTGGAGGGACAGACCCTAGGAGCTCCTACGAGCAGTACTTC
CAISGGGTDPRSSYEQYF
>-|-|TRBV5-4|TRBJ1-2
TGTGCCAGCAGCTTGCGTCGGGAGAGGGAGGGGGATGGCTACACCTTC
CASSLRREREGDGYTF
>-|TRBD1|TRBV18|TRBJ1-4
TGTGCCAGCTCACCACCGGGACAGGGAAATGAAAAACTGTTTTTT
CASSPPGQGNEKLFF
>-|-|TRBV5-1|TRBJ1-2
TGCGCCAGCAGTCCTGACAGGAACTATGGCTACACCTTC
CASSPDRNYGYTF
>-|TRBD1|TRBV18|TRBJ1-2
TGTGCCAGCTCACCACTGCAGGGGGCAAGTGGCTACACCTTC
CASSPLQGASGYTF
>-|-|TRBV6-1|TRBJ2-3
TGTGCCAGCAGTGAAGCCTCCGGCACAGATACGCAGTATTTT
CASSEASGTDTQYF
>-|TRBD1|TRBV4-1|TRBJ2-5
TGCGCCAGCAGCCAAGCAGGGACAGGTTTTGAGGCCCAGTACTTC
CASSQAGTGFEAQYF
>-|-|TRBV9|TRBJ1-6
TGTGCCAGCAGCGTAGAGGAGAGAGGATATAATTCACCCCTCCACTTT
CASSVEERGYNSPLHF
>-|TRBD1|TRBV6-5|TRBJ1-6
TGTGCCAGCAGTCCCCGACAGGGGTTACCCCTCCACTTT
CASSPRQGLPLHF
>-|TRBD1|TRBV28|TRBJ1-4
TGTGCCAGCATCCCCGCGGACAGGGTACCTAATGAAAAACTGTTTTTT
CASIPADRVPNEKLFF
>-|-|TRBV11-2|TRBJ1-1
TGTGCCAGCAGCTTAGGGACAGCCTATGAAGCTTTCTTT
CASSLGTAYEAFF
>-|TRBD2|TRBV5-1|TRBJ2-5
TGCGCCAGCAGCAGGAGCGGGGGGGCGGAGACCCAGTACTTC
CASSRSGGAETQYF
>-|TRBD1|TRBV5-1|TRBJ2-5
TGCGCCAGCAGCTTGGTACCCAGACAGGGAGAAGTGGAGACCCAGTACTTC
CASSLVPRQGEVETQYF
>few|TRBD1|TRBV19|TRBJ1-1
TGTGCCAGTAGGGGGACAGGGCCAGGGCTAGGCACTGAAGCTTTCTTT
CASRGTGPGLGTEAFF
>-|-|TRBV11-2|TRBJ1-6
TGTGCCAGCAGCTATACAGGAGCCTCCTATAATTCACCCCTCCACTTT
CASSYTGASYNSPLHF
>-|-|TRBV11-2|TRBJ2-5
TGTGCCAGCAGCTTAGGGTTGCTCAGGGAAGAGACCCAGTACTTC
CASSLGLLREETQYF